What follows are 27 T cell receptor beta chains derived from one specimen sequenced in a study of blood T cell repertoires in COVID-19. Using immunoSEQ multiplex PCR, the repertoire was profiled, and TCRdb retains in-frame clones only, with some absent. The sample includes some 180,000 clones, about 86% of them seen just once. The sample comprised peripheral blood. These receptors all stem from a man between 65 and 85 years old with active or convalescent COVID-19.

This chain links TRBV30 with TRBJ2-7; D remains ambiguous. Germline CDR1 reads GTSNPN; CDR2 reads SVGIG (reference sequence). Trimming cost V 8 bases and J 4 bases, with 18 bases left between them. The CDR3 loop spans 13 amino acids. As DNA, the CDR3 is TGTGCCCGTTCCGGCACTACTCTTTACGAGCAGTACTTC. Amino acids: CARSGTTLYEQYF.

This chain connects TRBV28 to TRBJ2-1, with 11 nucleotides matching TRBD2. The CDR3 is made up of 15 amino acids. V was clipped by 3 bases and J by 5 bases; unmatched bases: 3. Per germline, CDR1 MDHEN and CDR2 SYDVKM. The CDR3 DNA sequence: TGTGCCAGCAGTTTGGGGACTAGCGGAGACAATGAGCAGTTCTTC. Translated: CASSLGTSGDNEQFF.

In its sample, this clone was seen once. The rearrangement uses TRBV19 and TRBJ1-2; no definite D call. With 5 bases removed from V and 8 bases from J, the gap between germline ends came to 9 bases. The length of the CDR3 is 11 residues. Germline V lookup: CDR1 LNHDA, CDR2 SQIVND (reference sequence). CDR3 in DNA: TGTGCCAGTAGTCTCCGAGGAGGCTACACCTTC. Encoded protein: CASSLRGGYTF.

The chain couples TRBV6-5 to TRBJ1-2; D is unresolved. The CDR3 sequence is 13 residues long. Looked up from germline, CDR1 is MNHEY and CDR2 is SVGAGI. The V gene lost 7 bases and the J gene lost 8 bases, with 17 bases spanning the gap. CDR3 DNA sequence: TGTGCCAGCACCCGACGCGGGAGGAGCGGCTACACCTTC. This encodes CASTRRGRSGYTF.

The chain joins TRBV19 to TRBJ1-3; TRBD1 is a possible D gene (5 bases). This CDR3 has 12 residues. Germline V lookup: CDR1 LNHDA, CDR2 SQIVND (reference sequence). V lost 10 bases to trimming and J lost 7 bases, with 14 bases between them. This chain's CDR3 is CATTPGGNTIYF. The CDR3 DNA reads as TGTGCCACCACTCCCGGGGGGAACACCATATATTTT.

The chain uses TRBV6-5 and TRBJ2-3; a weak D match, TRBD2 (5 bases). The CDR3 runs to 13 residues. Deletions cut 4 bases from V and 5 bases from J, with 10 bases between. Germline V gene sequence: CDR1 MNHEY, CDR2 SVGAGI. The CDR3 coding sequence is TGTGCCAGCAGTTCGAATGAGGGAGATACGCAGTATTTT. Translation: CASSSNEGDTQYF.

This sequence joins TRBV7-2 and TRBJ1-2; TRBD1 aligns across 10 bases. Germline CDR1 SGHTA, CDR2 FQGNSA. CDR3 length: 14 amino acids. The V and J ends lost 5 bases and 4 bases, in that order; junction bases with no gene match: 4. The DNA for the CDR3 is TGTGCCAGCAGCGAGACAGGGGGCTTCTATGGCTACACCTTC. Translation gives CASSETGGFYGYTF.

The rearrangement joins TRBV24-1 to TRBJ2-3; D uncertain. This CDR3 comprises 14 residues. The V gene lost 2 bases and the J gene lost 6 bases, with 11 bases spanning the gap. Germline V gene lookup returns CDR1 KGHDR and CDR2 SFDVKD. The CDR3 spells CATSDSPAADTQYF. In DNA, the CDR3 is TGTGCCACCAGTGATTCCCCTGCGGCGGATACGCAGTATTTT.

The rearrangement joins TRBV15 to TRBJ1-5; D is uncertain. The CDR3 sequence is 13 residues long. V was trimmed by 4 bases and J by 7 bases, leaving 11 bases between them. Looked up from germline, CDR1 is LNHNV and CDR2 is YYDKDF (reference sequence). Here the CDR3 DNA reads TGTGCCACCAGCAAGGAGGGAAGGCAGCCCCAGCATTTT. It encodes CATSKEGRQPQHF.

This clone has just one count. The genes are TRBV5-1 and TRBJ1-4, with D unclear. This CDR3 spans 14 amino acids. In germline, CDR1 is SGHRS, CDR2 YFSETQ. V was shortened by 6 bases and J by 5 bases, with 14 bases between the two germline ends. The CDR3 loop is CASTRVGMNEKLFF. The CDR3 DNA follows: TGCGCCAGCACGCGGGTGGGGATGAATGAAAAACTGTTTTTT.

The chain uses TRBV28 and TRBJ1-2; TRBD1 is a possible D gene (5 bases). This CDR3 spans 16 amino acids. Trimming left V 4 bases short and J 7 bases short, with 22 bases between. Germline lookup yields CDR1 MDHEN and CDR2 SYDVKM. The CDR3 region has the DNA TGTGCCAGCAGTTCCCCCGGGACGGTCGCGGGGGGTGGCTACACCTTC. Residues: CASSSPGTVAGGGYTF.

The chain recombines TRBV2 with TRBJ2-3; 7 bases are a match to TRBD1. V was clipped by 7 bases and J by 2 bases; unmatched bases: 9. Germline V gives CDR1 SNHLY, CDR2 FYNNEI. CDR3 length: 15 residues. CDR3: CASTMEQGTTDTQYF. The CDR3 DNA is TGTGCCAGCACCATGGAACAGGGGACCACAGATACGCAGTATTTT. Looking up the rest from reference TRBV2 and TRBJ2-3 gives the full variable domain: EPEVTQTPSHQVTQMGQEVILRCVPISNHLYFYWYRQILGQKVEFLVSFYNNEISEKSEIFDDQFSVERPDGSNFTLKIRSTKLEDSAMYFCASTMEQGTTDTQYFGPGTRLTVL.

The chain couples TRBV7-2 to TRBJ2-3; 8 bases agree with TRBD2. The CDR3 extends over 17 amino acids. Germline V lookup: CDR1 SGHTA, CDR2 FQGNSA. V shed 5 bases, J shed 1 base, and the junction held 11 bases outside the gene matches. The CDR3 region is CASSLLWDSGGTDTQYF. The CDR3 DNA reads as TGTGCCAGCAGCCTACTTTGGGATAGCGGGGGCACAGATACGCAGTATTTT.

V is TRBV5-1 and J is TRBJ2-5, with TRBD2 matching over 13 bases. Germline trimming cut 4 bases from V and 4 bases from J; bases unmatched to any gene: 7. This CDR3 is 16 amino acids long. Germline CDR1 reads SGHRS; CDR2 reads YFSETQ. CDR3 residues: CASSHGLAGARETQYF. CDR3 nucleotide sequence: TGCGCCAGCAGCCACGGACTAGCGGGAGCCAGAGAGACCCAGTACTTC.

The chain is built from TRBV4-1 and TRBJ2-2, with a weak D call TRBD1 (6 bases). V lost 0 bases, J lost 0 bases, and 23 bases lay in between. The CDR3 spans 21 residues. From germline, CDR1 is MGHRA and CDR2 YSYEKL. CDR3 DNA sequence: TGCGCCAGCAGCCAAGATCTGATCGCGGTCCAGGGGCTATCGAACACCGGGGAGCTGTTTTTT. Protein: CASSQDLIAVQGLSNTGELFF.

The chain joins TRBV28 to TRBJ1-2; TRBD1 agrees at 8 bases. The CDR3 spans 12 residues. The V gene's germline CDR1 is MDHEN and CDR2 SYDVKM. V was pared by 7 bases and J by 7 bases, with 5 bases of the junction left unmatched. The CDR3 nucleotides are TGTGCCAGCAACAAAGACAGGGGTGGCTACACCTTC. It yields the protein CASNKDRGGYTF.

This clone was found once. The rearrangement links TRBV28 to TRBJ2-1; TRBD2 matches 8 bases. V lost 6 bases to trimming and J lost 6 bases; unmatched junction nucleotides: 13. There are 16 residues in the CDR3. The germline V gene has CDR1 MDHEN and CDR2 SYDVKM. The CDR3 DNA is TGTGCCAGCAGCCTCCCGGGAGGGCCGGGGGGCAATGAGCAGTTCTTC. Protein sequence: CASSLPGGPGGNEQFF.

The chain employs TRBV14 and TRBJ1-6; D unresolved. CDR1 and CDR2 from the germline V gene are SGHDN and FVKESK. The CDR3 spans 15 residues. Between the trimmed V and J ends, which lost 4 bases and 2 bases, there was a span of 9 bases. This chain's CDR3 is CASSPFEPYNSPLHF. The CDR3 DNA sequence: TGTGCCAGCAGCCCTTTTGAGCCCTATAATTCACCCCTCCACTTT.

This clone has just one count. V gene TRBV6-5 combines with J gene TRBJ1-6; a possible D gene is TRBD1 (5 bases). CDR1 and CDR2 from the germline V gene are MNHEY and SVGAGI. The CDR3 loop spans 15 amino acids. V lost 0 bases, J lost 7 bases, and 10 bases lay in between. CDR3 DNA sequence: TGTGCCAGCAGTTACTCCAGAAAGGGGAATTCACCCCTCCACTTT. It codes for CASSYSRKGNSPLHF.

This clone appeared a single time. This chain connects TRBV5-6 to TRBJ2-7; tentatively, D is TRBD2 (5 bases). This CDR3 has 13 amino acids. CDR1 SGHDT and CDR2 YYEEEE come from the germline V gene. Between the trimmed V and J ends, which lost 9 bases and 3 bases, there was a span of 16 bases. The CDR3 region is CATRRRQNYEQYF. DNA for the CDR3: TGTGCCACCCGTCGGAGGCAGAACTACGAGCAGTACTTC.

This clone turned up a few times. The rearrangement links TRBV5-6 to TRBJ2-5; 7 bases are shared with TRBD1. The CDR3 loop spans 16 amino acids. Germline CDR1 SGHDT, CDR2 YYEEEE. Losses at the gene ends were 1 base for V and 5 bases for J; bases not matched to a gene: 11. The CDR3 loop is CASSLSRDRIGETQYF. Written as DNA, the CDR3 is TGTGCCAGCAGCTTGTCCAGGGACAGAATAGGGGAGACCCAGTACTTC.

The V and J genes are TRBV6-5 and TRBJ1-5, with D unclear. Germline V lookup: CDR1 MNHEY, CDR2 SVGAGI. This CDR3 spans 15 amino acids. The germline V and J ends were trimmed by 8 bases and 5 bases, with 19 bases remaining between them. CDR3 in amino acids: CASLREGASYQPQHF. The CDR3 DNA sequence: TGTGCCAGCCTGAGGGAGGGAGCCTCCTATCAGCCCCAGCATTTT.

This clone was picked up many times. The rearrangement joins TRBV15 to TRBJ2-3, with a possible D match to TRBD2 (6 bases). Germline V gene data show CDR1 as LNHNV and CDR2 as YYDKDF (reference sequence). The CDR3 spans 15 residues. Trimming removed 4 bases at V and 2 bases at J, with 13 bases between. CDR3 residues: CATSNPGGATDTQYF. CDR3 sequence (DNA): TGTGCCACCAGCAACCCCGGCGGGGCCACAGATACGCAGTATTTT.

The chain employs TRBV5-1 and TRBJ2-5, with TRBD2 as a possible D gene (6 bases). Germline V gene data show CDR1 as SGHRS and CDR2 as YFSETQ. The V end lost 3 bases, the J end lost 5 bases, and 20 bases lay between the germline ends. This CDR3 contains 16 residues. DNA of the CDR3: TGCGCCAGCAGCTGGGGGGACCTGACCCTAGGTGAGACCCAGTACTTC. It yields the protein CASSWGDLTLGETQYF.

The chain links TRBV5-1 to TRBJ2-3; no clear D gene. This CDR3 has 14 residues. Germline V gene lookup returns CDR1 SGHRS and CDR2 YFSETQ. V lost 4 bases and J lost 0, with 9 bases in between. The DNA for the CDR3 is TGCGCCAGCAGCCCCACAGTTAGCACAGATACGCAGTATTTT. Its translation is CASSPTVSTDTQYF. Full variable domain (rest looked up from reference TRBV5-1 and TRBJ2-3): KAGVTQTPRYLIKTRGQQVTLSCSPISGHRSVSWYQQTPGQGLQFLFEYFSETQRNKGNFPGRFSGRQFSNSRSEMNVSTLELGDSALYLCASSPTVSTDTQYFGPGTRLTVL.

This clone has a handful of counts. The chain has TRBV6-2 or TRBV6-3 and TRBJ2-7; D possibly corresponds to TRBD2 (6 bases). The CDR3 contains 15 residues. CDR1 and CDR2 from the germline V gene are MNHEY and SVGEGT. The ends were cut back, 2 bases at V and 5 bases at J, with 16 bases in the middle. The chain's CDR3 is CASSYGIGSRNEQYF. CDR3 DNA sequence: TGTGCCAGCAGTTACGGGATCGGGAGTCGAAACGAGCAGTACTTC.

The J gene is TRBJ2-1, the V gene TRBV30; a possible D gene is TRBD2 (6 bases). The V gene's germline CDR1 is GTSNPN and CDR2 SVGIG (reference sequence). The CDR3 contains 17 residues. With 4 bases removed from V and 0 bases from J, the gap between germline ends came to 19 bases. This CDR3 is CAWTILRGGISYNEQFF. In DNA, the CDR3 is TGTGCCTGGACCATCCTTCGGGGCGGGATCTCCTACAATGAGCAGTTCTTC.